This T cell receptor beta chain appears in the sequencing data of a study of blood T cells in healthy people across ages. General study findings and limits: The lack of PBMC sorting stopped any conclusive naive versus antigen-experienced comparison.

Trimming pared 1 base from V and 13 bases from J, leaving 14 bases between. Germline V gene data show CDR1 as SGHDN and CDR2 as FVKESK. The CDR3 runs to 13 residues. To note about this clonotype: Its antigen is undetermined.

A J-beta primer mix and a sample-barcoded 5' primer were used in a second PCR of roughly 7 to 12 cycles. CDR3-containing paired-end reads numbering at least 3 million came from each sample. MiXCR was run by TCRdb on the 5' RACE reads, yielding one entry per CDR3 protein. The table has 1,100,000 or so distinct CDR3 sequences, 40% to 45% seen once; the top ten hold approximately 17%. The donors, all healthy, were Caucasians living in Russia, aged about 6 to 90. For every donor, a draw yielded about 10 milliliters of peripheral blood. Sequenced material: blood. This chain connects TRBV14 to TRBJ2-1; D may be TRBD1 or TRBD2 (5 bases each). The sequence was obtained from a woman aged 60-70 years in good health. The CDR3 DNA follows: TGTGCCAGCAGCCAAGCGGGAATTGGGACCCAGTTCTTC. Translating it yields CASSQAGIGTQFF.